This TCR beta chain was sequenced for a study of blood T cell repertoires in COVID-19. Study context: The origin of the acute and convalescent COVID-19 samples was the United States, Italy and Spain.

Under the authors' procedure: Reference gene primer amplification gave nucleated cell count estimates. Assay: immunoSEQ multiplex PCR; the TCRdb copy retains only in-frame clones and omits some. For V, J and clone size, that table is used; D and trimming come from the DNA. The sample records some 250,000 clones, over 75% being singletons. Specimen: peripheral blood. This TCR derives from a woman of 80 years or more with acute or convalescent COVID-19.

In nucleotides, the CDR3 is TGCGCCAGCAGCCACCGCGGACAGCCGCAAGAGACCCAGTACTTC. As protein: CASSHRGQPQETQYF. The chain links TRBV5-1 to TRBJ2-5; D may be TRBD1 (6 bases). Trimming took 4 bases from V and 2 from J, leaving 15 bases between them. The CDR3 loop spans 15 amino acids. Germline V gene data show CDR1 as SGHRS and CDR2 as YFSETQ.